The sequence of this TCR beta chain was determined in a study of shared clonotypes between healthy human individuals. Points from the study as a whole: Naive subsets tended to show greater estimated richness than memory subsets.

The split of CD4+ cells yielded CD45RA+ naive and CD45RA-negative memory subsets. The CDR3 spans 13 residues. Per germline, CDR1 SGDLS and CDR2 YYNGEE. V was cut by 7 bases and J by 7 bases, with 16 bases left in between. Note on this clone: Antigen unknown.

Replicate PCRs run on sorted subsets employed around 200 ng DNA, 25,000 to 35,000 T cell genomes. The table came from immunoSEQ multiplex PCR; TCRdb's copy has only in-frame clones and leaves some out. The data hold fewer than 1.8 million clones, with roughly 98.5% observed a single time. The material sequenced was naive CD4+ T cells sorted from blood. The sample's subset: CD45RA+ positively selected. The sequence was obtained from a man aged 30-40 years in good health. The rearrangement uses TRBV9 and TRBJ2-3, with D uncertain. The CDR3 loop reads CASSVLDPNTQYF. CDR3 nucleotides: TGTGCCAGCTCGGTGTTGGACCCTAATACGCAGTATTTT.